This is a list of T cell receptor beta chains from one sample in a study of OX40 agonist ivuxolimab in advanced cancers. Repertoires were generated with immunoSEQ multiplex PCR, while TCRdb's copy carries only in-frame clones and drops some. The data show tens of thousands of clones, more than 70% seen once. Material: CD4+ or CD8+ T cells sorted from blood, obtained in a trial of the OX40 agonist ivuxolimab. The receptor source for this set is an adult with an advanced solid tumor such as melanoma, head and neck, liver or kidney cancer. Each CDR3 is given with its conserved first and last residue. A D gene is named only where the DNA matches it firmly. Clone size, where shown, is once, few, many, or a class for clones that have expanded.

abundance,j_gene,d_gene,v_gene,CDR3aa,CDR3nt
.,TRBJ2-3,.,TRBV28,CASRFTDTQYF,TGTGCCAGCAGGTTCACAGATACGCAGTATTTT
.,TRBJ1-1,TRBD1,TRBV28,CASRGSTGAWTEAFF,TGTGCCAGCAGGGGGTCTACAGGGGCGTGGACTGAAGCTTTCTTT
once,TRBJ2-4,.,TRBV11-3,CASAAGPWAPQYF,TGTGCCAGCGCGGCAGGGCCCTGGGCACCTCAGTACTTC
.,TRBJ2-3,.,TRBV30,CAWRWVSTDTQYF,TGTGCCTGGAGGTGGGTGAGCACAGATACGCAGTATTTT
.,TRBJ2-5,.,TRBV30,CAWAKGGAWTQYF,TGTGCCTGGGCAAAGGGGGGGGCCTGGACCCAGTACTTC
.,TRBJ2-2,.,TRBV6-1,CASSVRAAGELFF,TGCGCCAGCAGTGTCCGGGCAGCCGGGGAGCTGTTTTTT
.,TRBJ2-3,TRBD2,TRBV4-1,CASSQRRLAHTTLSTDTQYF,TGCGCCAGCAGCCAAAGGAGACTAGCGCATACCACACTTAGCACAGATACGCAGTATTTT
.,TRBJ2-2,TRBD1,TRBV5-1,CASTGTGVTGELFF,TGCGCCAGCACCGGGACAGGGGTAACCGGGGAGCTGTTTTTT
.,TRBJ1-2,.,TRBV6-6,CASSPGSYGYTF,TGTGCCAGCAGTCCAGGGAGCTATGGCTACACCTTC
few,TRBJ1-1,.,TRBV4-3,CASSQGPRSTEAFF,TGCGCCAGCAGCCAAGGGCCCCGGAGCACTGAAGCTTTCTTT
.,TRBJ2-5,TRBD2,TRBV18,CASSPLRLAGLETQYF,TGTGCCAGCTCACCTCTGAGACTAGCGGGATTGGAGACCCAGTACTTC
.,TRBJ2-7,.,TRBV15,CATSRDSDLAYEQYF,TGTGCCACCAGCAGAGATTCGGACCTTGCCTACGAGCAGTACTTC
.,TRBJ1-2,.,TRBV11-2,CASSPEEGYGYTF,TGTGCCAGCAGCCCCGAAGAGGGGTATGGCTACACCTTC
once,TRBJ2-1,TRBD2,TRBV11-3,CASSLALSGNNEQFF,TGTGCCAGCAGCTTAGCACTTAGCGGGAACAATGAGCAGTTCTTC
.,TRBJ2-7,TRBD2,TRBV4-3,CASSQNPGSGGTYEQYF,TGCGCCAGCAGCCAAAACCCGGGTAGCGGGGGGACCTACGAGCAGTACTTC
.,TRBJ1-5,.,TRBV5-6,CASSSRQGSNQPQHF,TGTGCCAGCAGCTCTAGGCAGGGGAGCAATCAGCCCCAGCATTTT
.,TRBJ1-1,.,TRBV5-6,CASSLLEQIRMGEAFF,TGTGCCAGCAGCTTGTTGGAACAAATAAGAATGGGTGAAGCTTTCTTT
few,TRBJ2-1,TRBD1,TRBV5-5,CASSSRDSNNEQFF,TGTGCCAGCAGCTCCCGGGACAGTAACAATGAGCAGTTCTTC
.,TRBJ2-1,TRBD2,TRBV28,CASSHAGDPRVNEQFF,TGTGCCAGCTCACACGCGGGAGACCCCCGCGTTAATGAGCAGTTCTTC
.,TRBJ1-4,.,TRBV6-5,CASSYGGASEKLFF,TGTGCCAGCAGTTACGGCGGGGCCAGTGAAAAACTGTTTTTT
.,TRBJ2-5,.,TRBV11-3,CASSPGGVGETQYF,TGTGCCAGCAGCCCCGGCGGGGTTGGAGAGACCCAGTACTTC
.,TRBJ2-2,.,TRBV28,CASTSNTGELFF,TGTGCCAGCACCTCGAACACCGGGGAGCTGTTTTTT
.,TRBJ1-1,.,TRBV28,CASSSDKNTEAFF,TGTGCCAGCAGTTCCGACAAGAACACTGAAGCTTTCTTT
.,TRBJ2-3,.,TRBV9,CASSVEEGRTDTQYF,TGTGCCAGCAGCGTAGAGGAGGGGCGCACAGATACGCAGTATTTT
few,TRBJ2-1,.,TRBV2,CASSAWSYNEQFF,TGTGCCAGCAGCGCCTGGTCCTACAATGAGCAGTTCTTC
few,TRBJ2-7,.,TRBV5-5,CASSLRRDLPYF,TGTGCCAGCAGCCTGAGACGGGATCTACCGTACTTC
.,TRBJ2-1,.,TRBV7-2,CASSLRVGDEQFF,TGTGCCAGCAGCCTCAGGGTTGGCGATGAGCAGTTCTTC
once,TRBJ1-2,.,TRBV6-1,CASRGRGFGYGYTF,TGTGCCAGCAGGGGGAGGGGCTTCGGATATGGCTACACCTTC
.,TRBJ2-4,.,TRBV18,CASSPLGGGGAVAKNIQYF,TGTGCCAGCTCACCACTAGGTGGGGGAGGAGCGGTAGCCAAAAACATTCAGTACTTC